This T cell receptor (beta chain) was obtained from a study of cytomegalovirus exposure and HLA in healthy donors. Study-wide findings and caveats: The study designated 150 or so TCR beta chains cytomegalovirus-associated. Reports state that TCR beta sequences accurately predicted most subjects' HLA-A and HLA-B alleles.

Primers: 60 Vbeta forward and 13 Jbeta reverse. Sequencing used immunoSEQ multiplex PCR; TCRdb keeps in-frame clones, though not all of them. The sample records about 200,000 clones, roughly 85% being singletons. J was trimmed by 8 bases and V by 6 bases; bases with no gene match: 13. The CDR3 sequence is 17 residues long. Germline CDR1 and CDR2: MDHEN and SYDVKM. Note on this clone: The antigen is not known.

The sequencing input was PBMCs. This TCR derives from a woman aged 50 to 60 in good health and CMV-seronegative. V usage is TRBV28 and J usage is TRBJ2-1; 13 positions match TRBD2. CDR3 amino acids: CASSQELLAGGLDEQFF. DNA for the CDR3: TGTGCCAGCAGCCAAGAGTTACTAGCGGGAGGGCTGGATGAGCAGTTCTTC.